Shown below are 32 T cell receptor beta chains from a single sample sequenced in a study of blood T cell repertoires in COVID-19. The repertoire was sequenced with immunoSEQ multiplex PCR; TCRdb's copy has only in-frame clones and lacks some. The top ten clones hold less than 2% of a sample with some 390,000 clones, about 90% of them seen once. The sequencing sample was made of PBMCs or T cells enriched from blood (not recorded which). All receptors come from a woman in her twenties or thirties who had recovered from COVID-19.

The chain links TRBV19 to TRBJ2-5; TRBD1 aligns across 9 bases. The trim removed 3 bases at V and 4 bases at J, leaving 0 bases unmatched. The CDR3 length is 13 residues. The germline V gene has CDR1 LNHDA and CDR2 SQIVND (reference sequence). CDR3 nucleotides: TGTGCCAGTAGTATGACAGGGGGAGAGACCCAGTACTTC. This gives the protein CASSMTGGETQYF.

The rearrangement joins TRBV4-2 to TRBJ2-7; 8 nucleotides align to TRBD2. The CDR3 contains 14 residues. CDR1 and CDR2 (germline): LGHNA, YNFKEQ. The V segment lost 5 bases and the J segment 5 bases; nucleotides outside the gene matches: 8. The chain's CDR3 is CASSSPAGDHEQYF. As DNA, the CDR3 is TGTGCCAGCAGCTCCCCAGCGGGAGACCACGAGCAGTACTTC.

CDR3 nucleotides: TGCGCCAGCAGCCGGGCCGGTAGCGCACAAGAGACCCAGTACTTC. Protein product: CASSRAGSAQETQYF. The V and J genes are TRBV5-1 and TRBJ2-5, with D possibly TRBD2 on 5 matching bases. Germline-derived CDR1 and CDR2 are SGHRS and YFSETQ. Trimming took off 4 bases at V and 2 bases at J, with 15 bases between the two ends. This CDR3 contains 15 residues.

The rearrangement links TRBV15 to TRBJ1-2; a possible D gene is TRBD1 (5 bases). Germline V CDR1 and CDR2: LNHNV, YYDKDF (reference sequence). Trimming removed 6 bases from V and 6 bases from J, with 14 bases in between. CDR3 size: 13 residues. The chain's CDR3 is CATRSTEVNGYTF. The CDR3 nucleotides read TGTGCCACCAGGTCGACAGAGGTGAATGGCTACACCTTC.

This clone was counted once. The chain recombines TRBV11-3 with TRBJ2-2, with D uncertain. Trimming left V 1 base short and J 4 bases short, with 4 bases between. The germline V gene encodes CDR1 SGHNT and CDR2 YENEEA. This CDR3 has 13 residues. The CDR3 DNA reads as TGTGCCAGCAGCTTAGCTCTCACCGGGGAGCTGTTTTTT. As protein: CASSLALTGELFF.

This clone was seen just once. This chain joins TRBV27 and TRBJ2-1, with a tentative D call TRBD1 (6 bases). The CDR3 has 20 residues. Between the trimmed V and J ends, which lost 4 bases and 6 bases, there was a span of 31 bases. Germline V gene data show CDR1 as MNHEY and CDR2 as SMNVEV (reference sequence). CDR3 residues: CASSSTDPKSDRPEGNEQFF. CDR3 DNA sequence: TGTGCCAGCAGTTCCACCGACCCAAAAAGCGACAGGCCGGAAGGCAATGAGCAGTTCTTC.

This chain joins TRBV18 and TRBJ1-1, with D maybe TRBD1 (6 bases). Trimming removed 0 bases at V and 0 bases at J, with 8 bases between. The CDR3 loop spans 15 amino acids. Germline V gene data show CDR1 as KGHSH and CDR2 as LQKENI. The CDR3 DNA reads as TGTGCCAGCTCACCACCCGGACAGTTGAACACTGAAGCTTTCTTT. This translates into CASSPPGQLNTEAFF.

The CDR3 protein is CASSFRQGWAKNIQYF. The CDR3 region has the DNA TGTGCCAGCAGTTTTCGACAGGGTTGGGCCAAAAACATTCAGTACTTC. V usage is TRBV6-2 or TRBV6-3 and J usage is TRBJ2-4; TRBD1 matches 7 bases. CDR3 size: 16 residues. With V trimmed by 4 bases and J by 1 base, 7 bases remained unmatched. Germline loops: CDR1 MNHEY, CDR2 SVGEGT.

The chain has TRBV28 and TRBJ2-3; D not resolved. CDR3 length: 15 residues. The V end lost 3 bases, the J end lost 2 bases, and 12 bases lay between the germline ends. Germline CDR1 MDHEN, CDR2 SYDVKM. This chain's CDR3 is CASSFLGTTTDTQYF. CDR3 nucleotides: TGTGCCAGCAGTTTTTTAGGCACTACCACAGATACGCAGTATTTT. The full variable domain, its missing parts supplied by reference TRBV28 and TRBJ2-3, is DVKVTQSSRYLVKRTGEKVFLECVQDMDHENMFWYRQDPGLGLRLIYFSYDVKMKEKGDIPEGYSVSREKKERFSLILESASTNQTSMYLCASSFLGTTTDTQYFGPGTRLTVL.

The gene calls are TRBV27 and TRBJ1-2; unclear D gene. The CDR3 has 13 residues. Trimming cost V 0 bases and J 6 bases, with 8 bases left between them. Germline lookup yields CDR1 MNHEY and CDR2 SMNVEV (reference sequence). This chain's CDR3 is CASSLSHEDGYTF. The CDR3 coding sequence is TGTGCCAGCAGTTTATCCCACGAGGATGGCTACACCTTC.

The chain links TRBV2 to TRBJ2-7; D might be TRBD1 (5 bases). This CDR3 has 15 amino acids. Germline V CDR1 and CDR2: SNHLY, FYNNEI. Trimming took off 3 bases at V and 3 bases at J, with 15 bases between the two ends. CDR3: CASSETQVGHYEQYF. As DNA, the CDR3 is TGTGCCAGCAGTGAGACGCAGGTGGGGCACTACGAGCAGTACTTC.

The chain combines TRBV5-1 with TRBJ1-2, with D possibly being TRBD1 (5 bases). The CDR3 totals 16 residues. Trimming took 4 bases from V and 1 from J, leaving 17 bases between them. Germline V CDR1 and CDR2: SGHRS, YFSETQ. CDR3 loop: CASSRTPIDSNYGYTF. CDR3 nucleotide sequence: TGCGCCAGCAGCCGGACCCCCATCGACAGTAACTATGGCTACACCTTC.

Here the CDR3 reads CASSKGYSVTNTEAFF. The CDR3 DNA reads as TGTGCCAGCAGTAAAGGGTATAGCGTTACAAACACTGAAGCTTTCTTT. The chain carries TRBV6-1 and TRBJ1-1; no clear D gene. Germline values: CDR1 MNHNS, CDR2 SASEGT. The V gene lost 5 bases and the J gene lost 2 bases, with 18 bases spanning the gap. The CDR3 runs 16 residues.

This sequence joins TRBV5-4 and TRBJ1-5; D may be TRBD1 (5 bases). Between the trimmed V and J ends, which lost 0 bases and 7 bases, there was a span of 11 bases. This CDR3 is built from 14 residues. Germline V gene sequence: CDR1 SGHNT, CDR2 YYREEE (reference sequence). The CDR3 coding sequence is TGTGCCAGCAGCTTGGAAGGGGCGGACCAGCCCCAGCATTTT. This translates into CASSLEGADQPQHF.

This chain uses TRBV11-2 with TRBJ1-6; no clear D. Trimming took off 5 bases at V and 7 bases at J, with 6 bases between the two ends. The CDR3 extends over 12 amino acids. Germline CDR1 SGHAT, CDR2 FQNNGV. For the CDR3, the DNA is TGTGCCAGCAGCCCACAGAATTCACCCCTCCACTTT. Its protein product is CASSPQNSPLHF.

The rearrangement links TRBV19 to TRBJ2-7; TRBD1 matches at 9 bases. J lost 6 bases, V lost 2 bases, and 5 bases had no gene match. The CDR3 extends over 14 amino acids. The germline V gene has CDR1 LNHDA and CDR2 SQIVND (reference sequence). The CDR3 reads CASSIRGQGSEQYF. The DNA for the CDR3 is TGTGCCAGTAGTATACGGGGACAGGGCAGCGAGCAGTACTTC. Full variable domain (outside the CDR3, taken from reference TRBV19 and TRBJ2-7): DGGITQSPKYLFRKEGQNVTLSCEQNLNHDAMYWYRQDPGQGLRLIYYSQIVNDFQKGDIAEGYSVSREKKESFPLTVTSAQKNPTAFYLCASSIRGQGSEQYFGPGTRLTVT.

J is TRBJ2-2 and V is TRBV19; D is ambiguous. V lost 2 bases and J lost 7, with 14 bases in between. The germline gives CDR1 LNHDA, CDR2 SQIVND (reference sequence). The length of the CDR3 is 15 residues. CDR3 coding DNA: TGTGCCAGTAGTATACATCCCCGGGTAGGCGGGGAGCTGTTTTTT. Its protein is CASSIHPRVGGELFF.

DNA for the CDR3: TGTGCCAGCAGTGCCGAAACCCCGGGAGGGCCCTACGAGCAGTACTTC. This translates into CASSAETPGGPYEQYF. The chain uses TRBV6-1 and TRBJ2-7; 8 nucleotides agree with TRBD2. CDR3 length: 16 residues. CDR1 and CDR2 from the germline V gene are MNHNS and SASEGT. V lost 4 bases, J lost 2 bases, and 10 bases stayed unmatched.

Concerning this clone: This specimen includes other DNA sequences encoding the same CDR3. The rearrangement joins TRBV18 to TRBJ1-2; perhaps TRBD1 as D (6 bases). The germline V gene has CDR1 KGHSH and CDR2 LQKENI. V lost 2 bases to trimming and J lost 2 bases, with 12 bases between them. This CDR3 has 15 amino acids. The CDR3 loop is CASSPGQGSNYGYTF. The DNA of the CDR3 is TGTGCCAGCTCACCAGGGCAGGGGTCCAACTATGGCTACACCTTC.

The DNA of the CDR3 is TGTGCCAGCAGCGTAGTCACTAGCACAGATACGCAGTATTTT. It specifies CASSVVTSTDTQYF. The chain combines TRBV9 with TRBJ2-3, with no clear D. This CDR3 is 14 amino acids long. Germline CDR1 is SGDLS and CDR2 is YYNGEE. Between the trimmed V and J ends, which lost 0 bases and 0 bases, there was a span of 5 bases.

Written as DNA, the CDR3 is TGTGCCAGCTCACCGTGGGGGGACGCTGAAGCTTTCTTT. Its protein is CASSPWGDAEAFF. J is TRBJ1-1 and V is TRBV18; D perhaps matches TRBD1 (5 bases). The CDR3 has 13 amino acids. Trimming stripped 3 bases from V and 6 bases from J, with 11 bases between. Germline V gene data show CDR1 as KGHSH and CDR2 as LQKENI.

The sample holds many counts of this clone. This specimen includes other DNA sequences encoding the same CDR3. The CDR3 protein is CASSRNTEAFF. As DNA, the CDR3 is TGTGCCAGCAGTCGGAACACTGAAGCTTTCTTT. The gene calls are TRBV6-5 and TRBJ1-1; D ambiguous. The CDR3 totals 11 residues. The V end lost 5 bases, the J end lost 1 base, and 2 bases lay between the germline ends. CDR1 MNHEY and CDR2 SVGAGI come from the germline V gene.

The J gene is TRBJ1-2, the V gene TRBV12-5; tentative D call: TRBD1 (6 bases). Germline V gene sequence: CDR1 LGHNT, CDR2 FRNRAP. The CDR3 has 13 residues. Trimming shortened V by 2 bases and J by 7 bases, and 11 bases separated the two germline ends. CDR3 DNA: TGTGCTAGTGGTTTGACGCGGACAGCTGGCTACACCTTC. It specifies CASGLTRTAGYTF.

The sample holds one count of this clone. This chain connects TRBV2 to TRBJ2-7; possible D gene TRBD1, 6 bases. Germline CDR1 reads SNHLY; CDR2 reads FYNNEI. Trimming cost V 6 bases and J 2 bases, with 14 bases left between them. The CDR3 contains 14 residues. The chain's CDR3 is CASRTGFGTYEQYF. CDR3 nucleotides: TGTGCCAGCAGGACAGGATTCGGGACCTACGAGCAGTACTTC.

J is TRBJ1-6 and V is TRBV12-5; 7 bases map to TRBD1. Trimming cost V 3 bases and J 10 bases; bases outside gene matches: 9. This CDR3 has 15 amino acids. In germline, CDR1 is LGHNT, CDR2 FRNRAP. The chain's CDR3 is CASGFYQGGGSPLHF. CDR3 bases: TGTGCTAGTGGTTTCTACCAGGGGGGAGGCTCACCCCTCCACTTT.

This rearrangement joins TRBV18 to TRBJ2-7, with D perhaps TRBD1 (5 bases). V dropped 3 bases and J dropped 2 bases, with 14 bases sitting between them. Looked up from germline, CDR1 is KGHSH and CDR2 is LQKENI. The CDR3 is 15 amino acids. The CDR3 sequence is CASSPGPDRTYEQYF. CDR3 DNA sequence: TGTGCCAGCTCACCCGGGCCCGACAGAACCTACGAGCAGTACTTC.

The J gene is TRBJ1-2, the V gene TRBV24-1, with D perhaps TRBD1 (5 bases). Deletions cut 5 bases from V and 4 bases from J, with 13 bases between. CDR1 is KGHDR and CDR2 is SFDVKD in the germline V gene. The CDR3 consists of 14 residues. The CDR3 DNA reads TGTGCCACCAGTGCCGCGGGGGGAACCTATGGCTACACCTTC. It translates to CATSAAGGTYGYTF.

A few counts support this clone. The chain is built from TRBV7-9 and TRBJ1-2, with a possible D match to TRBD1 (6 bases). The CDR3 covers 14 residues. CDR1 SEHNR and CDR2 FQNEAQ come from the germline V gene (reference sequence). With 5 bases removed from V and 0 bases from J, the gap between germline ends came to 10 bases. The DNA of the CDR3 is TGTGCCAGCAGCACACAGGGAGCTAACTATGGCTACACCTTC. Translated, it gives CASSTQGANYGYTF.

The chain is built from TRBV11-2 and TRBJ2-7; TRBD1 aligns across 9 bases. Looked up from germline, CDR1 is SGHAT and CDR2 is FQNNGV. The CDR3 contains 16 residues. The V and J ends lost 1 base and 2 bases, in that order; junction bases with no gene match: 6. The CDR3 loop reads CASSLVARTGAYEQYF. The CDR3 nucleotides read TGTGCCAGCAGCTTAGTTGCGAGGACAGGGGCCTACGAGCAGTACTTC.

This sequence joins TRBV7-8 and TRBJ1-5; TRBD1 matches at 8 bases. The CDR3 length is 15 residues. The germline V gene encodes CDR1 SGHVS and CDR2 FQNEAQ. The V and J ends lost 0 bases and 3 bases, in that order; junction bases with no gene match: 1. The CDR3, as DNA: TGTGCCAGCAGCTTAGCGGGACAGGCCAATCAGCCCCAGCATTTT. Translation: CASSLAGQANQPQHF.

The gene calls are TRBV19 and TRBJ1-6; tentative D call: TRBD1 (5 bases). CDR1 and CDR2 (germline): LNHDA, SQIVND (reference sequence). This CDR3 is built from 13 residues. V was pared by 2 bases and J by 15 bases, with 14 bases between. The CDR3 loop is CASSITTATDLHF. The CDR3 coding sequence is TGTGCCAGTAGTATAACTACGGCGACAGACCTCCACTTT. The variable domain in full, with the rest retrieved from reference TRBV19 and TRBJ1-6, is DGGITQSPKYLFRKEGQNVTLSCEQNLNHDAMYWYRQDPGQGLRLIYYSQIVNDFQKGDIAEGYSVSREKKESFPLTVTSAQKNPTAFYLCASSITTATDLHFGNGTRLTVT.

The chain has TRBV5-6 and TRBJ2-5; 9 bases align to TRBD2. Per the germline V gene, CDR1 is SGHDT and CDR2 is YYEEEE. This CDR3 region has 15 residues. V trimming: 0 bases; J trimming: 5 bases; junction bases outside the gene matches: 5. This CDR3 reads CASSLVVAGVETQYF. CDR3 in DNA: TGTGCCAGCAGCTTGGTAGTAGCGGGGGTCGAGACCCAGTACTTC. Full variable domain (rest looked up from reference TRBV5-6 and TRBJ2-5): DAGVTQSPTHLIKTRGQQVTLRCSPKSGHDTVSWYQQALGQGPQFIFQYYEEEERQRGNFPDRFSGHQFPNYSSELNVNALLLGDSALYLCASSLVVAGVETQYFGPGTRLLVL.